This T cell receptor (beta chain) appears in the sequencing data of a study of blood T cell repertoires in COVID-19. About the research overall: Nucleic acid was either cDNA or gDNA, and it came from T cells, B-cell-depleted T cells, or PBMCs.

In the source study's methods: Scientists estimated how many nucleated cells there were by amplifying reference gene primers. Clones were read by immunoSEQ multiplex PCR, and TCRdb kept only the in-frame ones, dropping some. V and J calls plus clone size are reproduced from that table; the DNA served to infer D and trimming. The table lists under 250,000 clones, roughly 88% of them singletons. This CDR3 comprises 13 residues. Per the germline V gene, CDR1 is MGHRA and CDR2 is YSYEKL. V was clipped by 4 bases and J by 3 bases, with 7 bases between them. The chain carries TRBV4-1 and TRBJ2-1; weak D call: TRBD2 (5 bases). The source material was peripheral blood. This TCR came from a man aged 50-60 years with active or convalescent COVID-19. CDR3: CASSRTLYNEQFF. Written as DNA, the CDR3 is TGCGCCAGCAGCCGGACTCTCTACAATGAGCAGTTCTTC.